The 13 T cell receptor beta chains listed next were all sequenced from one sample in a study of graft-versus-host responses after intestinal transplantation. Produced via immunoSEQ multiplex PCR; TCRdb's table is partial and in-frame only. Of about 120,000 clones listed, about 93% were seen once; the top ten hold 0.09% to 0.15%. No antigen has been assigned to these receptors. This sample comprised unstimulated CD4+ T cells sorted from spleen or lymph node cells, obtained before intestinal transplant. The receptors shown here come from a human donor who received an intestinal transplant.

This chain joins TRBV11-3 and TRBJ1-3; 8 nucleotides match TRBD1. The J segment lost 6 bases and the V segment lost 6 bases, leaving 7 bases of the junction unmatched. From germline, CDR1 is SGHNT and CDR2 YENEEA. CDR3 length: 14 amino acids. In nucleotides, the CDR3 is TGTGCCAGCAGGACGGGACAGGCAATAAACACCATATATTTT. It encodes CASRTGQAINTIYF.

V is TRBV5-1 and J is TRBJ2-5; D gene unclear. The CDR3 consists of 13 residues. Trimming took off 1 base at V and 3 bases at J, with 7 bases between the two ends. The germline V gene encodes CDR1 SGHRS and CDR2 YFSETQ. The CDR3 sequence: CASSLPGEETQYF. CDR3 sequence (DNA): TGCGCCAGCAGCTTGCCTGGCGAAGAGACCCAGTACTTC.

DNA of the CDR3: TGTGCCAGCAGCTTAGATTTCCTGAACACCGGGGAGCTGTTTTTT. This translates into CASSLDFLNTGELFF. This chain links TRBV11-3 with TRBJ2-2; D is ambiguous. Germline CDR1 and CDR2: SGHNT and YENEEA. Trimming removed 0 bases at V and 1 base at J, with 6 bases between. The CDR3 sequence is 15 residues long.

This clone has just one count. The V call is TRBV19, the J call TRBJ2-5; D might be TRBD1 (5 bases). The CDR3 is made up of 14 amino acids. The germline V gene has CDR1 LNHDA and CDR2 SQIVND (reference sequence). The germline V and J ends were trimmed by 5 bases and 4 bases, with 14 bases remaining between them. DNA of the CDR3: TGTGCCAGTAGTTCCGCGACAGCCCCAGAGACCCAGTACTTC. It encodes CASSSATAPETQYF. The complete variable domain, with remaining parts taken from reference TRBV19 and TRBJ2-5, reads DGGITQSPKYLFRKEGQNVTLSCEQNLNHDAMYWYRQDPGQGLRLIYYSQIVNDFQKGDIAEGYSVSREKKESFPLTVTSAQKNPTAFYLCASSSATAPETQYFGPGTRLLVL.

The CDR3 spells CASSLNRQGYGYTF. CDR3 bases: TGTGCCAGCAGCTTAAATCGGCAAGGCTATGGCTACACCTTC. The genes are TRBV7-3 and TRBJ1-2; D is ambiguous. The germline CDR1 and CDR2 sequences are SGHTA and FQGTGA. V gave up 1 base and J gave up 4 bases, with 10 bases separating them. CDR3 length: 14 residues.

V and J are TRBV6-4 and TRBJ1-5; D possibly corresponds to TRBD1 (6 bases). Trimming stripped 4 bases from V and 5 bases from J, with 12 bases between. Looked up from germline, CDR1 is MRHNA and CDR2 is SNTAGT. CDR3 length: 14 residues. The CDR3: CASSGGQVHQPQHF. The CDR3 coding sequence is TGTGCCAGCAGTGGGGGGCAGGTCCATCAGCCCCAGCATTTT.

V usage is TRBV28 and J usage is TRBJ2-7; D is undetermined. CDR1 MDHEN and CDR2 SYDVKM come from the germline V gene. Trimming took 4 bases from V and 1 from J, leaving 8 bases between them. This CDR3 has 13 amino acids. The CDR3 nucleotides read TGTGCCAGCAGTTGGGCCTGGTCCTACGAGCAGTACTTC. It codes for CASSWAWSYEQYF.

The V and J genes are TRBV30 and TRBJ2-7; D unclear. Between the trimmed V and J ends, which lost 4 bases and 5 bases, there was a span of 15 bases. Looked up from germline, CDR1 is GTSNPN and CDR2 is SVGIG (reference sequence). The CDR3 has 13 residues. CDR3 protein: CAWNPPRLHEQYF. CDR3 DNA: TGTGCCTGGAACCCCCCAAGGCTCCACGAGCAGTACTTC.

The CDR3 nucleotides are TGTGCCAGCAGCACAGAGGACAGGGAATTTGGCTACACCTTC. Translation: CASSTEDREFGYTF. V usage is TRBV5-4 and J usage is TRBJ1-2; the match to TRBD1 covers 8 bases. Trimming removed 4 bases from V and 7 bases from J; junction bases left unmatched: 9. The CDR3 contains 14 residues. CDR1 is SGHNT and CDR2 is YYREEE in the germline V gene (reference sequence).

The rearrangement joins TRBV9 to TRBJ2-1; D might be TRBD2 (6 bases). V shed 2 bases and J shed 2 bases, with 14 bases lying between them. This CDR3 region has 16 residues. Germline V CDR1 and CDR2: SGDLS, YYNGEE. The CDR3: CASSVRDSAPYNEQFF. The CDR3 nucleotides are TGTGCCAGCAGCGTCCGGGACTCCGCTCCCTACAATGAGCAGTTCTTC.

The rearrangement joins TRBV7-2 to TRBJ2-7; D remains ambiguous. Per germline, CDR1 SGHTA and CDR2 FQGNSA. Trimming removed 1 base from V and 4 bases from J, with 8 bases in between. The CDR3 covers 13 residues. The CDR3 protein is CASSLVGLYEQYF. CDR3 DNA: TGTGCCAGCAGCTTAGTTGGCCTTTACGAGCAGTACTTC.

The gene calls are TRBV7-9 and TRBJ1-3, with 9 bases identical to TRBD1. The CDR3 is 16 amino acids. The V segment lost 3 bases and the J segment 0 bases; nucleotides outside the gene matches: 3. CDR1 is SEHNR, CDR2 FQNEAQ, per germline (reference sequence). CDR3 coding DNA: TGTGCCAGCAGCTTTGGGACAGGGAGCTCTGGAAACACCATATATTTT. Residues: CASSFGTGSSGNTIYF.

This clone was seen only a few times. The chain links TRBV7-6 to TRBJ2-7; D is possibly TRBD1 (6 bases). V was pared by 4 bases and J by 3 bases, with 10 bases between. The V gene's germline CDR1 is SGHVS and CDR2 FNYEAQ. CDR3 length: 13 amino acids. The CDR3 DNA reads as TGTGCCAGCAGCTCGCCGGACAGCTACGAGCAGTACTTC. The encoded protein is CASSSPDSYEQYF.